This T cell receptor (beta chain) derives from a study of blood T cells in healthy people across ages. Overall study findings and caveats: It was held that the diversity estimates obtained from one million T cells were underestimates.

Collection of 8.5 to 10 milliliters of peripheral blood was performed for each donor. At least 5.5 micrograms of total RNA were extracted per sample. Using a J-beta primer mix together with a sample-barcoded 5' primer, a second PCR was run for roughly 7 to 11 cycles. TCRdb re-derived calls from the 5' RACE reads in MiXCR, one entry per CDR3 protein. The sample includes a few hundred thousand distinct CDR3 sequences, 27% of them seen just once. Remarks on this clonotype: Antigen unknown.

CDR1 and CDR2 from the germline V gene are SGDLS and YYNGEE. This CDR3 spans 15 amino acids. Losses at the gene ends were 0 bases for V and 3 bases for J; bases not matched to a gene: 5. The sample comprised blood. The gene calls are TRBV9 and TRBJ2-5, with 7 positions matching TRBD2. The clonotype originates from a woman in her 70s in good health. The CDR3, as DNA: TGTGCCAGCAGCGTAGCGGCTCGGGGGGAAGAGACCCAGTACTTC. Its translation: CASSVAARGEETQYF.